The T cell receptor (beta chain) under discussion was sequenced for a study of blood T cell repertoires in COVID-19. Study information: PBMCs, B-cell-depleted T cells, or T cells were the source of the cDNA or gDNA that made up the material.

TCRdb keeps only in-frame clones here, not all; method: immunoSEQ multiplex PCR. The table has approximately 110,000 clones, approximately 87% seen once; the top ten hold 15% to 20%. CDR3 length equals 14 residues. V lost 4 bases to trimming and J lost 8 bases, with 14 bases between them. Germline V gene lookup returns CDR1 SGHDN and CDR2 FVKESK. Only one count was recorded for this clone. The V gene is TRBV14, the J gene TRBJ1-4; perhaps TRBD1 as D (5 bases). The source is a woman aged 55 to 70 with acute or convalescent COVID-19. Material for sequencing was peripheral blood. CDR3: CASSRTIWDEKLFF. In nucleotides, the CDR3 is TGTGCCAGCAGCCGGACTATTTGGGACGAAAAACTGTTTTTT.